These 25 T cell receptor beta chains were all obtained from the same sample, sequenced in a study of blood T cell repertoires in COVID-19. TCRdb's copy holds only in-frame clones and misses some; the assay was immunoSEQ multiplex PCR. The repertoire has 350,000 or so clones, around 90% of them found once; the top ten carry just under 4%. The sequencing sample was made of peripheral blood. The receptors here all came from a woman aged 55-70 years with COVID-19, enrolled during active disease.

The chain has TRBV27 and TRBJ2-5; a weak D match, TRBD2 (7 bases). V was cut by 9 bases and J by 6 bases, with 20 bases left in between. The CDR3 runs 14 residues. Germline CDR1 is MNHEY and CDR2 is SMNVEV (reference sequence). The DNA for the CDR3 is TGTGCCAGTGCCGTTTCGGGGGGCTCTAAGACCCAGTACTTC. Translation: CASAVSGGSKTQYF.

The chain uses TRBV20-1 and TRBJ1-1, with D maybe TRBD1 (6 bases). Germline V gene sequence: CDR1 DFQATT, CDR2 SNEGSKA (reference sequence). The CDR3 covers 11 residues. The germline V and J ends were trimmed by 3 bases and 9 bases, with 11 bases remaining between them. CDR3 coding DNA: TGCAGTGCTAGTAGCGGGACAAAAGCTTTCTTT. The encoded protein is CSASSGTKAFF.

This clone was observed once. The gene calls are TRBV7-3 and TRBJ1-1; no reliable D call. Trimming took 2 bases from V and 2 from J, leaving 9 bases between them. Germline CDR1 SGHTA, CDR2 FQGTGA. The CDR3 spans 14 residues. The CDR3 loop is CASSLEHRNTEAFF. CDR3 sequence (DNA): TGTGCCAGCAGCTTAGAACATCGAAACACTGAAGCTTTCTTT.

The chain has TRBV7-3 and TRBJ2-5; D possibly corresponds to TRBD2 (7 bases). There are 14 residues in the CDR3. CDR1 SGHTA and CDR2 FQGTGA come from the germline V gene. Trimming stripped 5 bases from V and 3 bases from J, with 13 bases between. The CDR3 DNA reads TGTGCCAGCAGCCGCGGGGGCCCGGAAGAGACCCAGTACTTC. This gives the protein CASSRGGPEETQYF.

This chain connects TRBV7-2 to TRBJ1-2; D is unclear. This CDR3 has 15 residues. Germline V gene sequence: CDR1 SGHTA, CDR2 FQGNSA. Trimming pared 3 bases from V and 6 bases from J, leaving 17 bases between. The CDR3 sequence: CASSFFREDSNGYTF. The CDR3 DNA sequence: TGTGCCAGCAGCTTTTTTAGGGAGGATAGTAATGGCTACACCTTC.

This clone showed up just a few times. This rearrangement joins TRBV9 to TRBJ2-1, with 7 positions matching TRBD1. The CDR3 sequence is 16 residues long. The junction had 10 bases not matched to a gene; V was cut back by 3 bases and J by 4 bases. Germline CDR1 and CDR2: SGDLS and YYNGEE. CDR3 amino acids: CASSEMWDSDYNEQFF. In DNA form, the CDR3 reads TGTGCCAGCAGCGAGATGTGGGACAGCGATTACAATGAGCAGTTCTTC.

The genes are TRBV7-2 and TRBJ2-5; D not certain. This CDR3 is built from 13 residues. Per the germline V gene, CDR1 is SGHTA and CDR2 is FQGNSA. Trimming left V 3 bases short and J 3 bases short, with 8 bases between. The CDR3 protein is CASSLEAKETQYF. CDR3 nucleotides: TGTGCCAGCAGCTTGGAAGCGAAAGAGACCCAGTACTTC.

J is TRBJ1-1 and V is TRBV7-2; 7 positions match TRBD1. After removal of 5 bases from V and 1 base from J, the junction contained 7 bases not matched to a gene. Germline CDR1 SGHTA, CDR2 FQGNSA. The CDR3 is 15 residues long. DNA for the CDR3: TGTGCCAGCAGCCTTAGGACAGGAACGAACACTGAAGCTTTCTTT. It codes for CASSLRTGTNTEAFF.

The V gene is TRBV5-1, the J gene TRBJ1-1; D gene unclear. CDR1 SGHRS and CDR2 YFSETQ come from the germline V gene. This CDR3 is built from 14 residues. Trimming cost V 4 bases and J 7 bases, with 17 bases left between them. CDR3 sequence: CASSQKNSAFEAFF. The DNA of the CDR3 is TGCGCCAGCAGCCAAAAAAACAGTGCCTTTGAAGCTTTCTTT.

The CDR3 sequence is CASKGGGQGVNEQFF. The CDR3 nucleotides are TGTGCCAGCAAAGGGGGGGGACAGGGAGTCAATGAGCAGTTCTTC. J is TRBJ2-1 and V is TRBV28, with 9 bases matching TRBD1. The ends lost 7 bases at V and 6 bases at J; junction bases unmatched: 10. CDR1 is MDHEN, CDR2 SYDVKM, per germline. The CDR3 runs to 15 residues.

V and J are TRBV12-3 or TRBV12-4 and TRBJ1-1, with D hard to call. V lost 8 bases, J lost 4 bases, and 8 bases lay in between. The CDR3 loop spans 11 amino acids. This CDR3 is CASLSFTEAFF. CDR3 coding DNA: TGTGCCAGCCTAAGCTTCACTGAAGCTTTCTTT.

This CDR3 reads CASSKEAGKPSANTGELFF. DNA of the CDR3: TGTGCCAGCAGCAAAGAGGCGGGGAAGCCCTCCGCGAACACCGGGGAGCTGTTTTTT. The chain carries TRBV21-1 and TRBJ2-2; TRBD2 reflects the table's D call only, with no check against the DNA. TRBV21-1 is marked as a pseudogene. CDR3 size: 19 residues.

This chain joins TRBV5-1 and TRBJ2-7; a possible D gene is TRBD1 (5 bases). Germline CDR1 and CDR2: SGHRS and YFSETQ. The length of the CDR3 is 13 residues. Trimming took off 0 bases at V and 7 bases at J, with 11 bases between the two ends. The CDR3 protein is CASSLEGLREQYF. The CDR3 nucleotides read TGCGCCAGCAGCTTGGAGGGGCTTAGAGAGCAGTACTTC.

This chain connects TRBV6-6 to TRBJ1-1; no clear D. The CDR3 length is 14 residues. Germline lookup yields CDR1 MNHNY and CDR2 SVGAGI (reference sequence). Deletions cut 6 bases from V and 4 bases from J, with 15 bases between. The CDR3: CASSPPRVGTEAFF. The CDR3 nucleotides read TGTGCCAGCAGCCCGCCTCGGGTGGGCACTGAAGCTTTCTTT.

The chain uses TRBV10-1 and TRBJ2-2; 10 bases align to TRBD2. V was pared by 6 bases and J by 0 bases, with 1 base of the junction left unmatched. The germline V gene has CDR1 WNHNN and CDR2 SYGVQD (reference sequence). The CDR3 length is 15 residues. Here the CDR3 reads CASSTSGANTGELFF. For the CDR3, the DNA is TGCGCCAGCAGCACTAGCGGGGCGAACACCGGGGAGCTGTTTTTT.

About this clone: Different DNA sequences within this sample yield the same CDR3. This sequence joins TRBV6-5 and TRBJ2-5; 9 bases line up with TRBD2. With V trimmed by 6 bases and J by 1 base, 9 bases remained unmatched. Germline V CDR1 and CDR2: MNHEY, SVGAGI. There are 16 residues in the CDR3. The CDR3 bases are TGTGCCAGCAGCTACGCGGGAGCGGGGGGCCAAGAGACCCAGTACTTC. Its translation is CASSYAGAGGQETQYF.

V and J are TRBV5-1 and TRBJ2-1, with no clear D. The CDR3 is made up of 14 amino acids. V was pared by 0 bases and J by 9 bases, with 13 bases between. CDR1 and CDR2 (germline): SGHRS, YFSETQ. CDR3: CASSLEWAVAEQFF. As DNA, the CDR3 is TGCGCCAGCAGCTTGGAATGGGCAGTTGCTGAGCAGTTCTTC.

DNA of the CDR3: TGTGCCAGCAGCTTGTGGCCGGGACAGGGGGCTTCACCCCTCCACTTT. Translation: CASSLWPGQGASPLHF. The chain links TRBV5-5 to TRBJ1-6; 12 nucleotides match TRBD1. CDR1 is SGHKS, CDR2 YYEKEE, per germline (reference sequence). The CDR3 totals 16 residues. The ends lost 1 base at V and 9 bases at J; junction bases unmatched: 5.

This clone was observed a handful of times. Distinct nucleotide sequences in the sample also encode this CDR3. The rearrangement links TRBV7-3 to TRBJ1-1; D possibly corresponds to TRBD1 (5 bases). V lost 3 bases, J lost 1 base, and 6 bases lay in between. Germline V CDR1 and CDR2: SGHTA, FQGTGA. The CDR3 loop spans 13 amino acids. CDR3 in DNA: TGTGCCAGCAGCTTCACAGGGAACACTGAAGCTTTCTTT. Its translation is CASSFTGNTEAFF.

The V gene is TRBV12-5, the J gene TRBJ2-3; D is perhaps TRBD1 (6 bases). The V end was cut by 2 bases, the J end by 6 bases, with 12 bases between. Germline CDR1 and CDR2: LGHNT and FRNRAP. The CDR3 is made up of 14 amino acids. The CDR3 DNA reads TGTGCTAGTGGTTTGTCGGCAGGGGAGGATACGCAGTATTTT. Protein: CASGLSAGEDTQYF.

CDR3 nucleotides: TGCGCCAGCAGGGCAGGGGTCTCCTACGAGCAGTACTTC. Its protein is CASRAGVSYEQYF. The rearrangement uses TRBV10-2 and TRBJ2-7; tentative D call: TRBD1 (6 bases). CDR1 is WSHSY and CDR2 is SAAADI in the germline V gene. The CDR3 sequence is 13 residues long. Trimming removed 6 bases from V and 0 bases from J, with 9 bases in between.

The genes are TRBV7-2 and TRBJ1-2; 8 nucleotides align to TRBD1. Germline lookup yields CDR1 SGHTA and CDR2 FQGNSA. The CDR3 is 13 residues long. Unmatched junction bases numbered 3, after V lost 1 base and J lost 8 bases. The CDR3 DNA sequence: TGTGCCAGCAGCTTAGAGACAGGGGTCGGCTACACCTTC. Translating it yields CASSLETGVGYTF.

This chain connects TRBV6-5 to TRBJ1-2; TRBD1 aligns across 8 bases. This CDR3 contains 14 residues. V lost 7 bases to trimming and J lost 5 bases; unmatched junction nucleotides: 9. Germline V gene data show CDR1 as MNHEY and CDR2 as SVGAGI. In DNA form, the CDR3 reads TGTGCCAGCACCGGACAGGGAGGGAGGTATGGCTACACCTTC. Protein product: CASTGQGGRYGYTF.

This CDR3 reads CASSRLAGLSTDTQYF. CDR3 nucleotides: TGTGCCAGCAGCCGCTTAGCGGGACTTAGCACAGATACGCAGTATTTT. The chain is built from TRBV2 and TRBJ2-3; 8 bases agree with TRBD2. CDR1 is SNHLY, CDR2 FYNNEI, per germline. This CDR3 contains 16 residues. V trimming: 6 bases; J trimming: 0 bases; junction bases outside the gene matches: 8.

V is TRBV9 and J is TRBJ2-1, with TRBD2 identical over 8 bases. Germline values: CDR1 SGDLS, CDR2 YYNGEE. Losses at the gene ends were 1 base for V and 6 bases for J; bases not matched to a gene: 6. The CDR3 loop spans 15 amino acids. The CDR3 DNA reads TGTGCCAGCAGCGTAACCGGACTAGCTGTCAATGAGCAGTTCTTC. Encoded protein: CASSVTGLAVNEQFF.